The clone carrying this T cell receptor (beta chain) was detected only a few times. As yet, its antigen is unknown. The length of the CDR3 is 12 residues. Germline values: CDR1 LNHDA, CDR2 SQIVND (reference sequence). V lost 8 bases to trimming and J lost 3 bases, with 7 bases between them. This entry is derived from a study of T cell repertoires in cytomegalovirus infection. About the study: Public TCR beta signatures marked donors with CMV infection and the matching HLA.

MiXCR, applied by TCRdb to the reads, yields one record per CDR3 protein. The sample lists almost 500,000 distinct CDR3 sequences; around 10% were seen once. The study, taken as a whole, reports: Accumulated public TCR beta family frequency recognized individuals carrying CMV together with the relevant HLA. HLA-C-restricted CMV clonotypes gave the most frequent clonotype in two of eight donors.

The origin of this receptor is a human donor in good health (CMV status not recorded). Some clones in this sample may be carry-over from other donors' samples. The chain recombines TRBV19 with TRBJ2-2; D is uncertain. The sequenced sample consisted of PBMCs. CDR3: CASETYTGELFF. For the CDR3, the DNA is TGTGCCAGTGAAACCTACACCGGGGAGCTGTTTTTT.